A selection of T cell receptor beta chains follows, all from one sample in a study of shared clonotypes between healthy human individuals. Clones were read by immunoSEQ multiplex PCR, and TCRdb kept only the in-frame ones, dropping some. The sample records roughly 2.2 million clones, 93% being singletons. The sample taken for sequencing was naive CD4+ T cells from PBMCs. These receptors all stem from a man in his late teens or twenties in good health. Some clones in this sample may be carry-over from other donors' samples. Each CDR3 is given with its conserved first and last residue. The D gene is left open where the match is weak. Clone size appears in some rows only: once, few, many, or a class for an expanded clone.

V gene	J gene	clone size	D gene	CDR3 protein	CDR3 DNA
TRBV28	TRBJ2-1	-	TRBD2	CASSPLAGVGYSSYNEQFF	TGTGCCAGCAGTCCTCTAGCGGGAGTGGGTTACAGCTCCTACAATGAGCAGTTCTTC
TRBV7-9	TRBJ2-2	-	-	CASIFTGKPHTGELFF	TGTGCCAGCATCTTCACGGGAAAACCGCACACCGGGGAGCTGTTTTTT
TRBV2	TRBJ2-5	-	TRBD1	CASRRDRGQETQYF	TGTGCCAGCAGGAGGGACAGGGGGCAAGAGACCCAGTACTTC
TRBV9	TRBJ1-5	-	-	CASSVDPVTTSPQHF	TGTGCCAGCAGCGTAGACCCGGTTACCACCAGCCCCCAGCATTTT
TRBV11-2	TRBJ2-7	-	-	CASSLSRPHEQYF	TGTGCCAGCAGCTTATCCAGACCCCACGAGCAGTACTTC
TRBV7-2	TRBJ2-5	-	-	CASSLGAALGIMETQYF	TGTGCCAGCAGCTTAGGGGCCGCGTTGGGGATTATGGAGACCCAGTACTTC
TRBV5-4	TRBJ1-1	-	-	CASTPRGGNTEAFF	TGTGCCAGCACCCCCCGGGGGGGGAACACTGAAGCTTTCTTT
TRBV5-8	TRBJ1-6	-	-	CASSLGRDNSPLHF	TGTGCCAGCAGCTTGGGCCGGGATAATTCACCCCTCCACTTT
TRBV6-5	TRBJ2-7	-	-	CASSYDANSYEQYF	TGTGCCAGCAGTTATGACGCCAACTCCTACGAGCAGTACTTC
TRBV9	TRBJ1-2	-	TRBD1	CASSAKDRGGGYGYTF	TGTGCCAGCAGCGCCAAGGACAGGGGCGGTGGCTATGGCTACACCTTC
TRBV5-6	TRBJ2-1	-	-	CASSPSGGASYNEQFF	TGTGCCAGCAGCCCGAGTGGGGGAGCTTCCTACAATGAGCAGTTCTTC
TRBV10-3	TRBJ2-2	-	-	CAISDLADPNTGELFF	TGTGCCATCAGTGACCTGGCGGACCCGAACACCGGGGAGCTGTTTTTT
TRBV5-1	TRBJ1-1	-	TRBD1	CASSLIRGPGTEAFF	TGCGCCAGCAGCTTGATCAGGGGGCCGGGGACTGAAGCTTTCTTT
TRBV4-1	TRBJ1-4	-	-	CASSQIGTRANEKLFF	TGCGCCAGCAGCCAAATCGGAACTCGGGCTAATGAAAAACTGTTTTTT
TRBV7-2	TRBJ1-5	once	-	CASSLALFNQPQHF	TGTGCCAGCAGCTTAGCGCTCTTCAATCAGCCCCAGCATTTT
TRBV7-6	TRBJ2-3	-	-	CASSLSSTDTQYF	TGTGCCAGCAGCTTGAGTAGCACAGATACGCAGTATTTT
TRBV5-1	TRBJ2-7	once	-	CASSSTALYEQYF	TGCGCCAGCAGCTCGACAGCTCTCTACGAGCAGTACTTC
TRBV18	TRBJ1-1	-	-	CASSQGFLEAFF	TGTGCCAGCTCACAGGGATTCCTCGAAGCTTTCTTT
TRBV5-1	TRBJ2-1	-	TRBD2	CASSLGTSGNNEQFF	TGCGCCAGCAGCCTGGGGACTAGCGGGAACAATGAGCAGTTCTTC
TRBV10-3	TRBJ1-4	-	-	CAISDQRDGRLSEKLFF	TGTGCCATCAGTGACCAAAGGGACGGACGACTGAGCGAAAAACTGTTTTTT
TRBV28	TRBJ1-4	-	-	CASSRDGGDEKLFF	TGTGCCAGCAGCCGGGACGGGGGGGACGAAAAACTGTTTTTT
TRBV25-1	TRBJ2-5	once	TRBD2	CASSRTSGRGETQYF	TGTGCCAGCAGCAGGACTAGCGGGAGGGGAGAGACCCAGTACTTC
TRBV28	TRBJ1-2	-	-	CASSGIVVGGYTF	TGTGCCAGCAGTGGCATTGTTGTGGGTGGCTACACCTTC
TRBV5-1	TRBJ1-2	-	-	CASSLATDYGYTF	TGCGCCAGCAGCTTGGCCACCGATTATGGCTACACCTTC
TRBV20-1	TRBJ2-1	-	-	CSAGRRLF	TGCAGTGCTGGGAGGAGGCTCTTC
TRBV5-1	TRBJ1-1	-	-	CASSLARGPRGTEAFF	TGCGCCAGCAGCTTGGCGAGGGGCCCCCGTGGTACTGAAGCTTTCTTT
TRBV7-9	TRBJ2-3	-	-	CASSLVPPDTQYF	TGTGCCAGCAGCTTAGTTCCCCCAGATACGCAGTATTTT
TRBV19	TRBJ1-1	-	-	CASSQRDLNTEAFF	TGTGCCAGTAGTCAGCGGGATCTGAACACTGAAGCTTTCTTT
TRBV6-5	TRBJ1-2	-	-	CASSYSLDSYGYTF	TGTGCCAGCAGTTACTCGCTGGATTCCTATGGCTACACCTTC
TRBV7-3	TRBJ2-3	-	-	CASSQRQGGWDTQYF	TGTGCCAGCAGCCAGCGACAGGGAGGTTGGGATACGCAGTATTTT
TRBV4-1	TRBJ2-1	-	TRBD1	CASSAQGASYNEQFF	TGCGCCAGCAGCGCTCAGGGGGCCTCCTACAATGAGCAGTTCTTC
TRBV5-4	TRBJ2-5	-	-	CASSLFLSETQYF	TGTGCCAGCAGCTTGTTTCTCTCTGAGACCCAGTACTTC
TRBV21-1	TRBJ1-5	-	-	CASSKTPEKGGSNQPQHF	TGTGCCAGCAGCAAAACACCGGAAAAGGGAGGGAGCAATCAGCCCCAGCATTTT
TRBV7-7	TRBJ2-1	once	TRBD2	CASSLLAGAYNEQFF	TGTGCCAGCAGCTTGCTAGCGGGAGCATACAATGAGCAGTTCTTC
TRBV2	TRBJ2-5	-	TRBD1	CASSDRGTGRETQYF	TGTGCCAGCAGTGATAGAGGGACAGGGAGAGAGACCCAGTACTTC
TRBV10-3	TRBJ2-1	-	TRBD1	CAISDGDRGNEQFF	TGTGCCATCAGTGATGGGGACAGGGGCAATGAGCAGTTCTTC
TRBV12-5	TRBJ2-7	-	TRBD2	CASGWGLAGGSDEQYF	TGTGCTAGTGGCTGGGGACTAGCGGGAGGATCAGACGAGCAGTACTTC